The source of this T cell receptor beta chain is a study of cytomegalovirus exposure and HLA in healthy donors. About the research overall: HLA-typed donors were the source of about 85 million unique TCRs held in an early data release. Study results and limitations: Trimming of TCR beta V- and J-genes showed a link, identified in a later analysis, to a missense DCLRE1C variant.

This CDR3 comprises 15 residues. The V end lost 6 bases, the J end lost 0 bases, and 14 bases lay between the germline ends. In germline, CDR1 is KGHSH, CDR2 LQKENI. Primers included in the PCR were 60 Vbeta and 13 Jbeta primers. TCRdb's table, derived via immunoSEQ multiplex PCR, lists solely in-frame clones and lacks some. In the table there are some 250,000 clones, about 81% of which are singletons. Comments on this clone: As yet, its antigen is unknown.

This TCR derives from a middle-aged woman in good health and CMV-seropositive. Sequenced material: PBMCs. The chain links TRBV18 to TRBJ1-1; weak D call: TRBD1 (6 bases). The CDR3 spells CASSPRGGLNTEAFF. The CDR3 DNA reads TGTGCCAGCTCCCCCAGGGGCGGATTGAACACTGAAGCTTTCTTT.